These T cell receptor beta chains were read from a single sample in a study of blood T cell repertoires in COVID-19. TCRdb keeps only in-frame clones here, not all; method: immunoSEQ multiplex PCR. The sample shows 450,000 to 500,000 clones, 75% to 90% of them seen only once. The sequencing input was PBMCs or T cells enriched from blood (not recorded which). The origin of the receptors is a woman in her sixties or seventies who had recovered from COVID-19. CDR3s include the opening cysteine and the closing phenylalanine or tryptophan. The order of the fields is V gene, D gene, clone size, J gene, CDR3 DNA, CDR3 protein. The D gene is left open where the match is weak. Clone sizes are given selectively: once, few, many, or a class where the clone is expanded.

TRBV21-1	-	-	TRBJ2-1	TGTGCCAGCAGCGACCGGGACAGGGGGGATGATGAGCAGTTCTTC	CASSDRDRGDDEQFF
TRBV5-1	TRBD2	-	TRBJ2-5	TGCGCCAGCGGGGTTTACGGGGGGCAAGAGACCCAGTACTTC	CASGVYGGQETQYF
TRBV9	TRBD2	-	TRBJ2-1	TGTGCCAGCAGCCTCCGACTAGCGGGGTACAATGAGCAGTTCTTC	CASSLRLAGYNEQFF
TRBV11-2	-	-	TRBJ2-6	TGTGCCAGCAGCTTAGGTCCAGGGAAGGGCTCTGGGGCCAACGTCCTGACTTTC	CASSLGPGKGSGANVLTF
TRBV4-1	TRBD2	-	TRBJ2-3	TGCGCCAGCAGCCAAGGACTAGCGGGGGTGGATACGCAGTATTTT	CASSQGLAGVDTQYF
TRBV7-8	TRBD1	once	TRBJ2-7	TGTGCCAGCAGCTTAGCGGGGACAGGGGGTTACGAGCAGTACTTC	CASSLAGTGGYEQYF
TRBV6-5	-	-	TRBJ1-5	TGTGCCAGCAGTTGGGGCTTCAATCAGCCCCAGCATTTT	CASSWGFNQPQHF
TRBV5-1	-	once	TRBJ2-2	TGCGCCAGCATCCGCGGCCTCCCGGGTACCGGGGAGCTGTTTTTT	CASIRGLPGTGELFF
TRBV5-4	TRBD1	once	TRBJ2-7	TGTGCCAGCAGCTCAACCGGGACAGGGCTCTCCTACGAGCAGTACTTC	CASSSTGTGLSYEQYF
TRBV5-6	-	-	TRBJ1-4	TGTGCCAGCAGCTTAGAGAATGAAAAACTGTTTTTT	CASSLENEKLFF
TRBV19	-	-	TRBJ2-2	TGTGCCAGTAGCACAATTTTTCCGCGGACCGGGGAGCTGTTTTTT	CASSTIFPRTGELFF
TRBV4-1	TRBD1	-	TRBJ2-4	TGCGCCAGCAGCCCCGGCCTGACAGGGGTCAAAAACATTCAGTACTTC	CASSPGLTGVKNIQYF
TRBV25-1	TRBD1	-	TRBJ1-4	TGTGCCAGCTCCGTCGGACGGGGGACAGGGAATGAAAAACTGTTTTTT	CASSVGRGTGNEKLFF
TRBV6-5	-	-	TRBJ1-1	TGTGCCAGCAGTTACTCGGCGAACACTGAAGCTTTCTTT	CASSYSANTEAFF
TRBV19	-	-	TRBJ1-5	TGTGCCAGTAGTCCACAGGGCGAGGGAAGTCAGCCCCAGCATTTT	CASSPQGEGSQPQHF
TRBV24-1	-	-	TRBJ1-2	TGTGCCTCACAGGGTAACTATGGCTACACCTTC	CASQGNYGYTF
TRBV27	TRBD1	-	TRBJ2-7	TGTGCCAGCAGTCACAGGGGTCTGGCCTACGAGCAGTACTTC	CASSHRGLAYEQYF
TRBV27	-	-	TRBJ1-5	TGTGCCAGCAGTTCGGGTAATCAGCCCCAGCATTTT	CASSSGNQPQHF
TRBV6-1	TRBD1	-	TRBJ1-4	TGTGCCAGCAGTGAAGGGTGGGGACAGGTTAATGAAAAACTGTTTTTT	CASSEGWGQVNEKLFF
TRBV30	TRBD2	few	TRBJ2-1	TGTGCCTGGGGACTAGCGGGGGGGCAGTTCTTC	CAWGLAGGQFF
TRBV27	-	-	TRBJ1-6	TGTGCCAGCAGGATCAGGGCACCCAATTCACCCCTCCACTTT	CASRIRAPNSPLHF
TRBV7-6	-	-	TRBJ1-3	TGTGCCAGCAGCTCCCAGGGTGTCGGTGGAAACACCATATATTTT	CASSSQGVGGNTIYF
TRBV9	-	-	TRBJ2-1	TGTGCCAGCAGCGTAGGACAGGTGAAGGTTAACAATGAGCAGTTCTTC	CASSVGQVKVNNEQFF
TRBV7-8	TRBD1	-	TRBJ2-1	TGTGCCAGCAGCCTCAGACAGGGCTACAATGAGCAGTTCTTC	CASSLRQGYNEQFF
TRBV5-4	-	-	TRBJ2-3	TGTGCCAGCAGCTTGTATTCAGGGACAGATACGCAGTATTTT	CASSLYSGTDTQYF
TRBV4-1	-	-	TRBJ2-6	TGCGCCAGCAGCCCAACCGTGACAGCCATCAGCTCTGGGGCCAACGTCCTGACTTTC	CASSPTVTAISSGANVLTF
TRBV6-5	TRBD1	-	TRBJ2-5	TGTGCCAGCAGTTTTCTCTCCGGGACAGAAGAGACCCAGTACTTC	CASSFLSGTEETQYF
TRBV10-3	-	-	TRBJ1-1	TGTGCCAGCAAAACTCAGGGGAACACTGAAGCTTTCTTT	CASKTQGNTEAFF
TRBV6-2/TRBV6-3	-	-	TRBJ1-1	TGTGCCAGCAGTTACGGGACAAGCAACGCTGAAGCTTTCTTT	CASSYGTSNAEAFF
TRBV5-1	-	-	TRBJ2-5	TGCGCCAGCAGCTTGGAAACAGGGTCAGAGACCCAGTACTTC	CASSLETGSETQYF
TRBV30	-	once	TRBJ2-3	TGTGCCTGGAGTCACGCGGCCCGAACAGATACGCAGTATTTT	CAWSHAARTDTQYF
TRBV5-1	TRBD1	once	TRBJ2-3	TGCGCCAGCAGCCAGGGGGCAGGGCTGACTACAGATACGCAGTATTTT	CASSQGAGLTTDTQYF
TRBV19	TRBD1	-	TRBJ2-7	TGTGCCAGTAGTAAGATGACAGGGCTCCTCCACGAGCAGTACTTC	CASSKMTGLLHEQYF
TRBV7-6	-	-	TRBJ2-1	TGTGCCAGCAGCTTAGACGAAAAAGGAGGCAATGAGCAGTTCTTC	CASSLDEKGGNEQFF
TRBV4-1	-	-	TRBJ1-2	TGCGCCAGCAGCCAAGATTTAACAGTAGGAGGCTACACCTTC	CASSQDLTVGGYTF
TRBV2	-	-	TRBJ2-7	TGTGCCAGCAGTGCCAGCTACGAGCAGTACTTC	CASSASYEQYF
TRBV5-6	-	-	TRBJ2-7	TGTGCCAGCAGCCAAGACAGGTCCTACGAGCAGTACTTC	CASSQDRSYEQYF
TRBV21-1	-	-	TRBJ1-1	TGTGCCAGCAGCAAAGGTTGGCGGGACAGGGAAACCCGCGTGAACACTGAAGCTTTCTTT	CASSKGWRDRETRVNTEAFF
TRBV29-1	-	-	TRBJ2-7	TGCAGCGTGACAGTTCGGCCCTACGAGCAGTACTTC	CSVTVRPYEQYF
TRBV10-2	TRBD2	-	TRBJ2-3	TGCGCCAGCAGAGAGCGGGGGGCCACAGATACGCAGTATTTT	CASRERGATDTQYF
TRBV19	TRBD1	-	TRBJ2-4	TGTGCCAGTAGTACAGGGGGCCGAAACATTCAGTACTTC	CASSTGGRNIQYF
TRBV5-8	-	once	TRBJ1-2	TGTGCCAGCAGCCGTATTCCTCCGGGCCCAGAAAGGCGGGTCTGGGGCTACACCTTC	CASSRIPPGPERRVWGYTF
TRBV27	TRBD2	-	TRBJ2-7	TGTGCCAGCAGTTTTAACGGGGGGGCCTTGTACTACGAGCAGTACTTC	CASSFNGGALYYEQYF
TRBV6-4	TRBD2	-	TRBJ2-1	TGTGCCAGCAGTGGACTAGCGAAGTCCTACAATGAGCAGTTCTTC	CASSGLAKSYNEQFF
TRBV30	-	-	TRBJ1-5	TGTGCCTGGAGTGGACAAGATAATCAGCCCCAGCATTTT	CAWSGQDNQPQHF
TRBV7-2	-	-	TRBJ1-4	TGTGCCACCAAACCGGGATCCTCTAATGAAAAACTGTTTTTT	CATKPGSSNEKLFF
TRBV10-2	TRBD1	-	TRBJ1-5	TGCGCCAGCAGTGATAGCTCAGGGGGCTATCAGCCCCAGCATTTT	CASSDSSGGYQPQHF
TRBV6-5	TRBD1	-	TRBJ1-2	TGTGCCAGCAGAGAGCCCTTAACAGGGGACGATGGCTACACCTTC	CASREPLTGDDGYTF
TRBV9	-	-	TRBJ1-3	TGTGCCAGCAGCGGACAGAAAGGCTCTGGAAACACCATATATTTT	CASSGQKGSGNTIYF
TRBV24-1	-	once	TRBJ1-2	TGTGCCACCAGTGTGACAGCCTTCTATGGCTACACCTTC	CATSVTAFYGYTF
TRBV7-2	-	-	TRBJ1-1	TGTGCCAGCAGCTTTAATCCGGACACCAGGGATGCTTTCTTT	CASSFNPDTRDAFF
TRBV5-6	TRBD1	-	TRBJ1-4	TGTGCCAGCAGCCGACAGGGCTTAACTAATGAAAAACTGTTTTTT	CASSRQGLTNEKLFF
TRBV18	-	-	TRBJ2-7	TGTGCCAGCTCAGGGCGGAGGGGCACCTACGAGCAGTACTTC	CASSGRRGTYEQYF
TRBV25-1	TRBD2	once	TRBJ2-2	TGTGCCACTTCCGGGGGGGGTACCGGGGAGCTGTTTTTT	CATSGGGTGELFF
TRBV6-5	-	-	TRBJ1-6	TGTGCCAGCGGCGGGTTTAGCGCCGGATCACCCCTCCACTTT	CASGGFSAGSPLHF
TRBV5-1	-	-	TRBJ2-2	TGCGCCAGCAGCGAGCGAGCTAACACCGGGGAGCTGTTTTTT	CASSERANTGELFF
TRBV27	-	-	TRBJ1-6	TGTGCCAGCAGTTTAACAACAGCAACATATAATTCACCCCTCCACTTT	CASSLTTATYNSPLHF